These 12 T cell receptor beta chains originate from one sample sequenced in a study of shared clonotypes between healthy human individuals. Some clones are missing from TCRdb's copy, which holds only in-frame ones; the method was immunoSEQ multiplex PCR. The sample has 950,000 to 1,100,000 clones, 78% seen once. Sequenced material: memory CD4+ T cells from PBMCs. This sample's subset: CD45RA-negative fraction. The source is a man aged 18-30 years in good health. Some clones in this sample may be carry-over from other donors' samples.

The CDR3 is CASSLGPRTSGSILPPYEQYF. CDR3 DNA: TGTGCCAGCAGCTTAGGGCCAAGGACTAGCGGGAGCATACTTCCTCCCTACGAGCAGTACTTC. The chain has TRBV7-6 and TRBJ2-7, with 13 nucleotides matching TRBD2. The CDR3 length is 21 residues. V lost 1 base, J lost 2 bases, and 17 bases stayed unmatched. Germline loops: CDR1 SGHVS, CDR2 FNYEAQ.

The chain uses TRBV18 and TRBJ1-5, with unresolved D. Germline CDR1 and CDR2: KGHSH and LQKENI. Trimming pared 3 bases from V and 4 bases from J, leaving 10 bases between. This CDR3 has 14 residues. CDR3 nucleotides: TGTGCCAGCTCACCCGCCAACAGTAATCAGCCCCAGCATTTT. Protein: CASSPANSNQPQHF. Together with reference TRBV18 and TRBJ1-5, the CDR3 gives the full variable domain: NAGVMQNPRHLVRRRGQEARLRCSPMKGHSHVYWYRQLPEEGLKFMVYLQKENIIDESGMPKERFSAEFPKEGPSILRIQQVVRGDSAAYFCASSPANSNQPQHFGDGTRLSIL.

V usage is TRBV2 and J usage is TRBJ2-1; the D is unclear. Per germline, CDR1 SNHLY and CDR2 FYNNEI. V dropped 5 bases and J dropped 5 bases, with 10 bases sitting between them. The CDR3 consists of 13 residues. The chain's CDR3 is CASSITFDNEQFF. The CDR3 DNA follows: TGTGCCAGCAGTATCACTTTTGACAATGAGCAGTTCTTC.

For this clone: Its ends do not fully match the called genes, so a read error is possible. The J gene is TRBJ2-3, the V gene TRBV6-6; 7 bases align to TRBD2. The CDR3 has 11 amino acids. Germline CDR1 reads MNHNY; CDR2 reads SVGAGI (reference sequence). The CDR3 DNA sequence: TGTGCCAGCAGTTCCGGGACTACCTCTAATTTT. Translation: CASSSGTTSNF.

V and J are TRBV30 and TRBJ2-2; 11 positions match TRBD2. Germline V gives CDR1 GTSNPN, CDR2 SVGIG (reference sequence). V was clipped by 5 bases and J by 6 bases; unmatched bases: 8. The CDR3 sequence is 15 residues long. CDR3 in DNA: TGTGCCTGGGACCCACTAGCGGGAGTTGCCGGGGAGCTGTTTTTT. Translated, it gives CAWDPLAGVAGELFF.

Worth noting for this clone: A far bigger clonotype differs at one base, so this is likely a read error. This chain uses TRBV7-2 with TRBJ2-7; 9 bases are shared with TRBD2. This CDR3 region has 16 residues. Germline V gene sequence: CDR1 SGHTA, CDR2 FQGNSA. The chain's CDR3 is CAGSLGAGTSSYEQYF. Written as DNA, the CDR3 is TGTGCCGGCAGCTTAGGGGCCGGGACTAGCAGCTACGAGCAGTACTTC.

The chain combines TRBV5-1 with TRBJ2-7, with a possible D match to TRBD1 (5 bases). Germline V gene lookup returns CDR1 SGHRS and CDR2 YFSETQ. The V end lost 0 bases, the J end lost 2 bases, and 15 bases lay between the germline ends. The CDR3 is 16 residues long. The CDR3 region has the DNA TGCGCCAGCAGCTTGGAAGGGGCCGGTTTTACCTACGAGCAGTACTTC. Amino acids: CASSLEGAGFTYEQYF.

With respect to this clone: Other nucleotide sequences in the sample specify the same CDR3. This chain joins TRBV28 and TRBJ1-5; 9 nucleotides align to TRBD1. V lost 4 bases and J lost 5; bases outside the gene matches: 6. In germline, CDR1 is MDHEN, CDR2 SYDVKM. CDR3 length equals 15 residues. The CDR3 coding sequence is TGTGCCAGCAGTTCGGGACAGGGTTACTATCAGCCCCAGCATTTT. Protein sequence: CASSSGQGYYQPQHF.

The gene calls are TRBV27 and TRBJ1-5, with D possibly matching TRBD1 (6 bases). The CDR3 is 14 residues long. The ends were cut back, 5 bases at V and 3 bases at J, with 11 bases in the middle. CDR1 MNHEY and CDR2 SMNVEV come from the germline V gene (reference sequence). DNA for the CDR3: TGTGCCAGCAGTCCTCAGGGGATCAATCAGCCCCAGCATTTT. Protein sequence: CASSPQGINQPQHF.

Notes on this clone: This may be a read error: a much more frequent sequence differs by one nucleotide. The chain couples TRBV9 to TRBJ1-5, with 8 bases that match TRBD1. The CDR3 has 14 amino acids. V lost 3 bases, J lost 2 bases, and 1 base stayed unmatched. Germline lookup yields CDR1 SGDLS and CDR2 YYNGEE. CDR3 sequence: CASSATGGNQPQHF. As DNA, the CDR3 is TGTGCCAGCAGCGCGACAGGGGGCAATCAGCCCCAGCATTTT.

This chain links TRBV7-2 with TRBJ1-1, with D unresolved. V dropped 3 bases and J dropped 0 bases, with 11 bases sitting between them. The CDR3 loop spans 15 amino acids. The V gene's germline CDR1 is SGHTA and CDR2 FQGNSA. CDR3 sequence (DNA): TGTGCCAGCAGCTTGGCAGCCAACTTGAACACTGAAGCTTTCTTT. This codes for CASSLAANLNTEAFF.

The chain carries TRBV27 and TRBJ2-1; the match to TRBD1 covers 8 bases. The germline V gene has CDR1 MNHEY and CDR2 SMNVEV (reference sequence). Germline trimming cut 2 bases from V and 3 bases from J; bases unmatched to any gene: 6. The CDR3 has 16 residues. CDR3 region: CASSLRGRGLYNEQFF. CDR3 nucleotide sequence: TGTGCCAGCAGTTTACGCGGCAGGGGGCTCTACAATGAGCAGTTCTTC.